Many counts were recorded for the clone carrying this T cell receptor (beta chain). Its antigen is unknown. The data are from a study of T-cell reconstitution after alpha-beta-depleted transplantation in children. Unique molecular identifiers were incorporated when the TCRbeta library was constructed. MiXCR, applied by TCRdb to the PCR reads, yields one record per CDR3 protein. The sample shows around 200,000 distinct CDR3 sequences, more than 15% of them seen only once. Findings and limits, study-wide: As was reported, about two months after transplant, alpha-beta T cells came from several hundred expanded graft clones. In some patients, recipient T cells and intrathymic progenitors surviving conditioning explained high day-60 diversity. From newly produced T cells came most of the T-cell counts and diversity one year after transplant.

CDR1 and CDR2 from the germline V gene are DFQATT and SNEGSKA (reference sequence). Trimming took off 2 bases at V and 6 bases at J, with 8 bases between the two ends. The CDR3 spans 12 residues. This sequence originates from a male patient between 2 and 10 years old who had a stem cell transplant for acute lymphoblastic leukemia, so the T cells may come from the graft donor. The J gene is TRBJ2-1, the V gene TRBV20-1; D gene unclear. Sample: PBMCs, mostly from graft donor cells, taken 360 days after TCRalphabeta/CD19-depleted stem cell transplant. The CDR3 DNA is TGCAGTGCTAGAAGGGTGCGCAATGAGCAGTTCTTC. Its translation: CSARRVRNEQFF.